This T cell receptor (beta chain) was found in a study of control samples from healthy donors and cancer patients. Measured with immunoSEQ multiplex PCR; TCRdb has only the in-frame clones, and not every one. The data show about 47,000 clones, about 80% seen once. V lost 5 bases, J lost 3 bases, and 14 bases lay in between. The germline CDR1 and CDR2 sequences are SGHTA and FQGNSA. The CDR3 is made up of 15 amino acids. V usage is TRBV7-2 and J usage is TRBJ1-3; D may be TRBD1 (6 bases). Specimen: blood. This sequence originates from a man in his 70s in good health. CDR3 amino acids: CASSPRTEIGNTIYF. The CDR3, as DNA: TGTGCCAGCAGCCCGCGGACAGAGATTGGAAACACCATATATTTT.